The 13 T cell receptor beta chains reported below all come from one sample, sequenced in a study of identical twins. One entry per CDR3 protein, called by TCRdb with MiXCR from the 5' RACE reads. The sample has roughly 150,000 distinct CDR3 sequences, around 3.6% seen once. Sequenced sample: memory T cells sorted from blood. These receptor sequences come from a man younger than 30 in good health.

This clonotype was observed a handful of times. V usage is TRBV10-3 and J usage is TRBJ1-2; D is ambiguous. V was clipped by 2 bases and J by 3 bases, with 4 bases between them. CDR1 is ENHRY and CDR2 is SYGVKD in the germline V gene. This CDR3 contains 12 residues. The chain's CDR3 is CAISERDYGYTF. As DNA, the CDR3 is TGTGCCATCAGTGAGCGGGACTATGGCTACACCTTC.

This CDR3 is CASSQVLAGFNEQFF. In DNA form, the CDR3 reads TGCGCCAGCAGCCAAGTCCTAGCGGGATTCAATGAGCAGTTCTTC. This sequence joins TRBV4-3 and TRBJ2-1; 9 bases map to TRBD2. Germline V CDR1 and CDR2: LGHNA, YSLEER. J was trimmed by 6 bases and V by 1 base; bases with no gene match: 4. The CDR3 extends over 15 amino acids.

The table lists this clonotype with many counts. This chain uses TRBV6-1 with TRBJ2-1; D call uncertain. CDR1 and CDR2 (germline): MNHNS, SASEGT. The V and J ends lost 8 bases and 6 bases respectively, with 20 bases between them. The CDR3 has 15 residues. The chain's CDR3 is CASPQFGVRCNEQFF. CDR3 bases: TGTGCCAGCCCCCAGTTTGGGGTACGGTGCAATGAGCAGTTCTTC.

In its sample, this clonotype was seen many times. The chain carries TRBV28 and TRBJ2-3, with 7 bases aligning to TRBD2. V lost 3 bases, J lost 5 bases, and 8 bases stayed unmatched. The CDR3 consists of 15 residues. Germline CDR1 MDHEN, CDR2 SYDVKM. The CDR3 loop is CASSFRPSGEDTQYF. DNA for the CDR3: TGTGCCAGCAGTTTCCGGCCTAGCGGTGAAGATACGCAGTATTTT.

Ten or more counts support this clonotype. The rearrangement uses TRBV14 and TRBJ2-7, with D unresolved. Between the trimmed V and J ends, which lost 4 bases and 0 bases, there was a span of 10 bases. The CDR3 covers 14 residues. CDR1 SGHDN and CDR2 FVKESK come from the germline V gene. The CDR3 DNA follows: TGTGCCAGCAGCCCTCGGTCCGCCTCCTACGAGCAGTACGTC. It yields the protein CASSPRSASYEQYV.

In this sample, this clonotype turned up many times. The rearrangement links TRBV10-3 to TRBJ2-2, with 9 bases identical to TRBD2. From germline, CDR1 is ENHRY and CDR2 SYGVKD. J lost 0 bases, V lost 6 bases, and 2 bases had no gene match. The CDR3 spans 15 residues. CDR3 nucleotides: TGTGCCATCAGGGCTAGCGGGACGAACACCGGGGAGCTGTTTTTT. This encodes CAIRASGTNTGELFF.

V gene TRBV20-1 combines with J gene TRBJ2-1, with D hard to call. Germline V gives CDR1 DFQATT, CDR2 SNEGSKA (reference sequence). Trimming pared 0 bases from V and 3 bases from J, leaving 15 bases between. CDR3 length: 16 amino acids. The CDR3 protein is CSAREYYRAIYNEQFF. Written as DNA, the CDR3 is TGCAGTGCTAGAGAGTATTATCGGGCCATCTACAATGAGCAGTTCTTC.

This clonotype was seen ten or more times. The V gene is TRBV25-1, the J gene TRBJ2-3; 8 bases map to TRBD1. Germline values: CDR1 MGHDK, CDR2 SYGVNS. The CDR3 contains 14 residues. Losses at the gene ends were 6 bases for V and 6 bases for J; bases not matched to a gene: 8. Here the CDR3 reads CASSATGDGDTQYF. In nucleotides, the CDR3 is TGTGCCAGCAGCGCGACAGGGGATGGGGATACGCAGTATTTT.

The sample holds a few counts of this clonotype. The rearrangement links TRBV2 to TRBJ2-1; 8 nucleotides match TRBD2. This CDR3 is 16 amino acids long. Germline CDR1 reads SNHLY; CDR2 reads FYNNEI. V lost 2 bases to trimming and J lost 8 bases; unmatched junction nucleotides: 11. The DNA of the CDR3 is TGTGCCAGCAGTGAAAGGTCCGGGAGGGGCGTGTATGAGCAGTTCTTC. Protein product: CASSERSGRGVYEQFF.

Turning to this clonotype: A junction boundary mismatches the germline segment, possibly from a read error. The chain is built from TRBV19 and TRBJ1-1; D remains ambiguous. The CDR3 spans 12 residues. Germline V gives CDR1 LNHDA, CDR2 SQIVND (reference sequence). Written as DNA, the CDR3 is TGTGCCTGTAGGACGGTTAACACTGAAGCTTTCTTT. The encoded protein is CACRTVNTEAFF. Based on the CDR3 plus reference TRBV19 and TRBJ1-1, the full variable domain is DGGITQSPKYLFRKEGQNVTLSCEQNLNHDAMYWYRQDPGQGLRLIYYSQIVNDFQKGDIAEGYSVSREKKESFPLTVTSAQKNPTAFYLCACRTVNTEAFFGQGTRLTVV.

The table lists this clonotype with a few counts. CDR3: CASSVDAGVETGELFF. Here the CDR3 DNA reads TGTGCCAGCAGCGTAGATGCAGGGGTAGAGACCGGGGAGCTGTTTTTT. The chain recombines TRBV9 with TRBJ2-2; the D gene is possibly TRBD1 (6 bases). This CDR3 is built from 16 residues. The germline V gene has CDR1 SGDLS and CDR2 YYNGEE. The ends were cut back, 0 bases at V and 5 bases at J, with 14 bases in the middle.

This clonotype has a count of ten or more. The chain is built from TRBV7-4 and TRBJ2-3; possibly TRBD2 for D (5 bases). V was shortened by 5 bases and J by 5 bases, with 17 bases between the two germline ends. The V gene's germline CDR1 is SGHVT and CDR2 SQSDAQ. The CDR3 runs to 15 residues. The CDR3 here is CASSAPRWTQDTQYF. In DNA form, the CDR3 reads TGTGCCAGCAGCGCCCCCCGATGGACTCAAGATACGCAGTATTTT.

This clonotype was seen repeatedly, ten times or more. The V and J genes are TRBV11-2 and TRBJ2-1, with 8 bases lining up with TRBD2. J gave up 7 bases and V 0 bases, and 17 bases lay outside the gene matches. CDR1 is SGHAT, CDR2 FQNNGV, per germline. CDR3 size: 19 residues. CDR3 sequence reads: CASSLEGNFFGRASNEQFF. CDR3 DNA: TGTGCCAGCAGCTTAGAGGGGAATTTTTTCGGGAGGGCCTCGAATGAGCAGTTCTTC.